The 32 T cell receptor beta chains reported below all come from one sample, sequenced in a study of cytomegalovirus exposure and HLA in healthy donors. The PCR made use of 60 Vbeta and 13 Jbeta primers. The data were produced by immunoSEQ multiplex PCR, yet TCRdb's version contains in-frame clones alone and is incomplete. The table has some 120,000 clones, 8.5% to 10% seen once. Material for sequencing was PBMCs. These receptors all stem from a man aged 30 to 45 in good health and CMV-seronegative.

The chain carries TRBV27 and TRBJ2-2; 7 nucleotides align to TRBD1. CDR1 and CDR2 (germline): MNHEY, SMNVEV (reference sequence). V dropped 3 bases and J dropped 7; count of bases not matched to a gene: 5. CDR3 length: 14 amino acids. The CDR3 DNA reads as TGTGCCAGCAGTTTGCCAGGGGGATACGGGGAGCTGTTTTTT. Residues: CASSLPGGYGELFF.

CDR3 coding DNA: TGTGCCAGCTCGGGACAAGGTAATTCACCCCTCCACTTT. This sequence encodes CASSGQGNSPLHF. The gene calls are TRBV5-6 and TRBJ1-6; perhaps TRBD1 as D (6 bases). Trimming pared 7 bases from V and 6 bases from J, leaving 11 bases between. Germline V gene sequence: CDR1 SGHDT, CDR2 YYEEEE. The CDR3 runs to 13 residues.

V is TRBV19 and J is TRBJ1-5; D is ambiguous. CDR1 LNHDA and CDR2 SQIVND come from the germline V gene (reference sequence). Trimming cost V 3 bases and J 9 bases, with 15 bases left between them. The CDR3 spans 14 residues. This CDR3 is CASSIGAPEGPQHF. The CDR3 region has the DNA TGTGCCAGTAGTATCGGAGCCCCTGAGGGGCCCCAGCATTTT.

This chain connects TRBV4-1 to TRBJ2-7; D unclear. This CDR3 has 14 residues. Germline V gene data show CDR1 as MGHRA and CDR2 as YSYEKL. V was clipped by 2 bases and J by 3 bases, with 11 bases between them. CDR3 residues: CASSQYPTDYEQYF. In DNA form, the CDR3 reads TGCGCCAGCAGCCAATACCCGACTGACTACGAGCAGTACTTC.

At least ten counts were recorded for this clone. V and J are TRBV4-2 and TRBJ2-7; the D gene is possibly TRBD2 (6 bases). Trimming took off 7 bases at V and 6 bases at J, with 22 bases between the two ends. This CDR3 contains 15 residues. Germline values: CDR1 LGHNA, CDR2 YNFKEQ. The CDR3, as DNA: TGTGCCAGCAAACTTTCTGTCGGGAGTTCTTCCGAGCAGTACTTC. Translation: CASKLSVGSSSEQYF.

The chain couples TRBV11-3 to TRBJ2-2; 8 bases match TRBD2. In germline, CDR1 is SGHNT, CDR2 YENEEA. The CDR3 has 16 residues. V dropped 5 bases and J dropped 1; count of bases not matched to a gene: 6. This chain's CDR3 is CASSPPGGRNTGELFF. The CDR3 DNA follows: TGTGCCAGCAGCCCACCGGGGGGGCGGAACACCGGGGAGCTGTTTTTT.

This rearrangement joins TRBV19 to TRBJ2-7; 10 bases line up with TRBD1. CDR3 length: 14 amino acids. The trim removed 4 bases at V and 4 bases at J, leaving 4 bases unmatched. Germline loops: CDR1 LNHDA, CDR2 SQIVND (reference sequence). CDR3 region: CASSTWTGGYEQYF. CDR3 bases: TGTGCCAGTAGTACATGGACAGGGGGATACGAGCAGTACTTC.

This clone has more than one count but fewer than ten. The rearrangement links TRBV19 to TRBJ1-1; 9 nucleotides match TRBD1. The junction had 8 bases not matched to a gene; V was cut back by 3 bases and J by 3 bases. The CDR3 is made up of 16 amino acids. CDR1 and CDR2 from the germline V gene are LNHDA and SQIVND (reference sequence). For the CDR3, the DNA is TGTGCCAGTAGTATTGGGAGGGACAGGGTCTACACTGAAGCTTTCTTT. Amino acid sequence: CASSIGRDRVYTEAFF.

The CDR3 sequence is CASSSNGQTNYGYTF. The CDR3 region has the DNA TGTGCCAGCAGCTCGAACGGACAGACTAACTATGGCTACACCTTC. The J gene is TRBJ1-2, the V gene TRBV5-6; possibly TRBD1 for D (6 bases). Trimming removed 3 bases from V and 0 bases from J, with 12 bases in between. From germline, CDR1 is SGHDT and CDR2 YYEEEE. The CDR3 is made up of 15 amino acids.

The chain is built from TRBV6-1 and TRBJ2-5; D is perhaps TRBD2 (5 bases). The length of the CDR3 is 16 residues. Germline V gives CDR1 MNHNS, CDR2 SASEGT. Trimming took off 3 bases at V and 3 bases at J, with 17 bases between the two ends. The CDR3 region has the DNA TGTGCCAGCAGTGATTTTGGCGGGCGGGTGAAAGAGACCCAGTACTTC. Its translation is CASSDFGGRVKETQYF.

This clone has only a few counts. The gene calls are TRBV19 and TRBJ2-1, with D uncertain. This CDR3 has 11 amino acids. Germline V gene sequence: CDR1 LNHDA, CDR2 SQIVND (reference sequence). Between the trimmed V and J ends, which lost 6 bases and 4 bases, there was a span of 4 bases. CDR3 amino acids: CASRQYNEQFF. For the CDR3, the DNA is TGTGCCAGTAGACAGTACAATGAGCAGTTCTTC.

The table lists this clone with a few counts. The chain uses TRBV7-2 and TRBJ2-7, with D maybe TRBD1 (6 bases). The length of the CDR3 is 12 residues. With 4 bases removed from V and 6 bases from J, the gap between germline ends came to 10 bases. Germline values: CDR1 SGHTA, CDR2 FQGNSA. The CDR3 nucleotides are TGTGCCAGCAGCTCCACAGGGCCCGAGCAGTACTTC. Translation: CASSSTGPEQYF.

This chain uses TRBV18 with TRBJ1-5; D is uncertain. From germline, CDR1 is KGHSH and CDR2 LQKENI. The V end was cut by 3 bases, the J end by 5 bases, with 11 bases between. This CDR3 comprises 14 residues. CDR3 residues: CASSPVPGDQPQHF. For the CDR3, the DNA is TGTGCCAGCTCACCCGTGCCAGGCGATCAGCCCCAGCATTTT.

V usage is TRBV10-3 and J usage is TRBJ1-5; D gene unclear. The germline V gene encodes CDR1 ENHRY and CDR2 SYGVKD. The CDR3 sequence is 13 residues long. V was clipped by 4 bases and J by 0 bases, with 4 bases between them. Here the CDR3 DNA reads TGTGCCATCAGTGTAGATAGCAATCAGCCCCAGCATTTT. This sequence encodes CAISVDSNQPQHF.

The sample holds a few counts of this clone. The CDR3: CASSPGHHSGANVLTF. CDR3 in DNA: TGCGCCAGCAGCCCTGGACACCACTCTGGGGCCAACGTCCTGACTTTC. This rearrangement joins TRBV4-3 to TRBJ2-6; weak D call: TRBD1 (5 bases). V dropped 4 bases and J dropped 0 bases, with 10 bases sitting between them. The CDR3 covers 16 residues. In germline, CDR1 is LGHNA, CDR2 YSLEER.

A few counts support this clone. The chain joins TRBV4-1 to TRBJ1-5; D might be TRBD1 (5 bases). Between the trimmed V and J ends, which lost 4 bases and 1 base, there was a span of 8 bases. Germline V gene data show CDR1 as MGHRA and CDR2 as YSYEKL. The CDR3 spans 14 residues. CDR3: CASSPGGSNQPQHF. CDR3 coding DNA: TGCGCCAGCAGCCCGGGGGGGAGCAATCAGCCCCAGCATTTT.

This sequence joins TRBV5-4 and TRBJ2-1; D not resolved. The V and J ends lost 3 bases and 5 bases respectively, with 15 bases between them. This CDR3 has 15 residues. Germline V gene sequence: CDR1 SGHNT, CDR2 YYREEE (reference sequence). This chain's CDR3 is CASSSGAWSDNEQFF. In nucleotides, the CDR3 is TGTGCCAGCAGCTCCGGTGCGTGGTCCGACAATGAGCAGTTCTTC. Full variable domain (rest looked up from reference TRBV5-4 and TRBJ2-1): ETGVTQSPTHLIKTRGQQVTLRCSSQSGHNTVSWYQQALGQGPQFIFQYYREEENGRGNFPPRFSGLQFPNYSSELNVNALELDDSALYLCASSSGAWSDNEQFFGPGTRLTVL.

This clone occurred a few times. The V gene is TRBV7-9, the J gene TRBJ2-5, with D perhaps TRBD2 (5 bases). Between the trimmed V and J ends, which lost 4 bases and 5 bases, there was a span of 23 bases. The germline CDR1 and CDR2 sequences are SEHNR and FQNEAQ (reference sequence). The CDR3 extends over 17 amino acids. CDR3: CASSSILGELVGETQYF. The CDR3, as DNA: TGTGCCAGCAGCTCAATCTTGGGTGAACTAGTAGGGGAGACCCAGTACTTC.

This clone occurred a few times. J is TRBJ1-5 and V is TRBV9, with a weak D call TRBD1 (6 bases). Trimming pared 3 bases from V and 6 bases from J, leaving 10 bases between. This CDR3 spans 13 amino acids. Germline V gene lookup returns CDR1 SGDLS and CDR2 YYNGEE. In nucleotides, the CDR3 is TGTGCCAGCAGCGGTGGGGGCCTTCAGCCCCAGCATTTT. Amino acid sequence: CASSGGGLQPQHF. Based on the CDR3 plus reference TRBV9 and TRBJ1-5, the full variable domain is DSGVTQTPKHLITATGQRVTLRCSPRSGDLSVYWYQQSLDQGLQFLIQYYNGEERAKGNILERFSAQQFPDLHSELNLSSLELGDSALYFCASSGGGLQPQHFGDGTRLSIL.

This clone was detected only a few times. The V gene is TRBV5-4, the J gene TRBJ2-7; D is unresolved. The CDR3 has 16 residues. CDR1 and CDR2 (germline): SGHNT, YYREEE (reference sequence). Trimming removed 1 base at V and 1 base at J, with 15 bases between. Here the CDR3 DNA reads TGTGCCAGCAGCTTGCGTAGCTCTGGCTGGTCCTACGAGCAGTACTTC. Amino acids: CASSLRSSGWSYEQYF.

This clone was seen a few times. The chain combines TRBV11-3 with TRBJ2-1; 7 nucleotides align to TRBD2. This CDR3 spans 13 amino acids. Germline CDR1 reads SGHNT; CDR2 reads YENEEA. Trimming cost V 1 base and J 15 bases; bases outside gene matches: 9. The CDR3, as DNA: TGTGCCAGCAGCTTAGTAATCGCGGGAGAGTCGTTCTTC. Protein: CASSLVIAGESFF.

Only a few counts were recorded for this clone. The chain has TRBV6-1 and TRBJ1-5; a weak D match, TRBD1 (6 bases). The CDR3 has 14 residues. Germline V gene lookup returns CDR1 MNHNS and CDR2 SASEGT. Trimming shortened V by 8 bases and J by 4 bases, and 15 bases separated the two germline ends. CDR3 coding DNA: TGTGCCAGCGGAAGTATTACAGGGAATCAGCCCCAGCATTTT. It translates to CASGSITGNQPQHF.

This clone was seen more than once but under ten times. The CDR3 DNA is TGTGCCAGCAGTTACTTCCCGTCAGCAGGGGACTATGGCTACACCTTC. Encoded protein: CASSYFPSAGDYGYTF. V and J are TRBV6-5 and TRBJ1-2; a weak D match, TRBD1 (6 bases). Germline assignment: CDR1 MNHEY and CDR2 SVGAGI. V was pared by 1 base and J by 3 bases, with 15 bases between. CDR3 size: 16 residues.

This clone was detected a few times. The gene calls are TRBV2 and TRBJ2-1; tentatively, D is TRBD2 (5 bases). The CDR3 has 14 amino acids. The germline gives CDR1 SNHLY, CDR2 FYNNEI. The CDR3 bases are TGTGCAGCGCGCCCGGGAAGCTCCTACAATGAGCAGTTCTTC. Translating it yields CAARPGSSYNEQFF.

There are a few counts of this clone. The rearrangement uses TRBV27 and TRBJ2-7; TRBD1 aligns across 8 bases. Germline values: CDR1 MNHEY, CDR2 SMNVEV (reference sequence). CDR3 length: 15 residues. V lost 5 bases to trimming and J lost 3 bases; unmatched junction nucleotides: 9. DNA of the CDR3: TGTGCCAGCAGTCTTAAGACAGGGGAAGGCTACGAGCAGTACTTC. Translation gives CASSLKTGEGYEQYF.

This clone appeared a few times. This sequence joins TRBV4-2 and TRBJ2-3; 8 nucleotides agree with TRBD1. The germline CDR1 and CDR2 sequences are LGHNA and YNFKEQ. V gave up 3 bases and J gave up 0 bases; unmatched junction bases: 11. The CDR3 is 18 residues long. CDR3 region: CASSQQWTGQVSTDTQYF. The CDR3 nucleotides read TGTGCCAGCAGCCAGCAGTGGACGGGACAGGTTAGCACAGATACGCAGTATTTT.

V and J are TRBV7-9 and TRBJ2-7, with a possible D match to TRBD1 (5 bases). Deletions cut 5 bases from V and 0 bases from J, with 11 bases between. This CDR3 is 14 amino acids long. Germline CDR1 is SEHNR and CDR2 is FQNEAQ (reference sequence). The CDR3 protein is CASSGRVSSYEQYF. The CDR3, as DNA: TGTGCCAGCAGCGGCAGGGTTAGCTCCTACGAGCAGTACTTC.

This clone showed up just a few times. The chain combines TRBV5-6 with TRBJ1-5, with D uncertain. CDR1 is SGHDT and CDR2 is YYEEEE in the germline V gene. The CDR3 runs to 13 residues. The V end lost 4 bases, the J end lost 7 bases, and 12 bases lay between the germline ends. The CDR3, as DNA: TGTGCCAGCAGCCTACAGCGGTTGCAGCCCCAGCATTTT. It translates to CASSLQRLQPQHF.

The chain recombines TRBV29-1 with TRBJ2-2; TRBD1 might be the D (5 bases). The germline V and J ends were trimmed by 5 bases and 8 bases, with 12 bases remaining between them. Germline CDR1 reads SQVTM; CDR2 reads ANQGSEA. The CDR3 length is 12 residues. CDR3 DNA sequence: TGCAGCGTTCCCCAGGGATCGGGGGAGCTGTTTTTT. Its translation is CSVPQGSGELFF.

This clone has more than one count but fewer than ten. The rearrangement links TRBV9 to TRBJ2-7; a weak D match, TRBD2 (5 bases). V gave up 0 bases and J gave up 6 bases, with 16 bases separating them. The CDR3 spans 15 residues. The germline CDR1 and CDR2 sequences are SGDLS and YYNGEE. The CDR3 region has the DNA TGTGCCAGCAGCGTAGTGTCGGGGTCCCACTCCGAGCAGTACTTC. Residues: CASSVVSGSHSEQYF. Using reference TRBV9 and TRBJ2-7 for the parts outside the CDR3, the full variable domain is DSGVTQTPKHLITATGQRVTLRCSPRSGDLSVYWYQQSLDQGLQFLIQYYNGEERAKGNILERFSAQQFPDLHSELNLSSLELGDSALYFCASSVVSGSHSEQYFGPGTRLTVT.

This clone has a handful of counts. In DNA form, the CDR3 reads TGTGCCAGCAGCCGGGACTTTTCCTACGAGCAGTACTTC. It yields the protein CASSRDFSYEQYF. J is TRBJ2-7 and V is TRBV4-2; possible D gene TRBD2, 6 bases. CDR1 is LGHNA and CDR2 is YNFKEQ in the germline V gene. This CDR3 has 13 amino acids. Trimming cost V 4 bases and J 1 base, with 8 bases left between them.

The genes are TRBV10-1 and TRBJ1-1; D uncertain. This CDR3 has 13 residues. V was shortened by 8 bases and J by 4 bases, with 14 bases between the two germline ends. CDR1 is WNHNN and CDR2 is SYGVQD in the germline V gene (reference sequence). The CDR3 here is CASRAEGGTEAFF. In nucleotides, the CDR3 is TGCGCCAGCCGAGCGGAGGGAGGCACTGAAGCTTTCTTT.